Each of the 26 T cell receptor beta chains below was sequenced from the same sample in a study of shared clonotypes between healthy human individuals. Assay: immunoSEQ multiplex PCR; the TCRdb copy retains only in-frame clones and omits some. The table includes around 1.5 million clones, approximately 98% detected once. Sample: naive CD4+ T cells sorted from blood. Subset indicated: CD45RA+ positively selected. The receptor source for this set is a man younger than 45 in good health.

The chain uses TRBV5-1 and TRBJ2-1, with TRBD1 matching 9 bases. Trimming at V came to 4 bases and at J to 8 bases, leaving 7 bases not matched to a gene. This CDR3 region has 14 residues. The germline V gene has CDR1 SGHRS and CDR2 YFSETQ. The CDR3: CASSQDRGGDEQFF. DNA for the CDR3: TGCGCCAGCAGCCAGGACAGGGGTGGCGATGAGCAGTTCTTC.

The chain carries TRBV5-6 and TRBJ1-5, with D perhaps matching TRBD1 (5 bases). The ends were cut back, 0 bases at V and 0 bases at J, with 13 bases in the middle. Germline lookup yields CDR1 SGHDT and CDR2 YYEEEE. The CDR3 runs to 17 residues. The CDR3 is CASSLGQGGNSNQPQHF. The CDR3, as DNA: TGTGCCAGCAGCTTGGGGCAGGGCGGAAATAGCAATCAGCCCCAGCATTTT.

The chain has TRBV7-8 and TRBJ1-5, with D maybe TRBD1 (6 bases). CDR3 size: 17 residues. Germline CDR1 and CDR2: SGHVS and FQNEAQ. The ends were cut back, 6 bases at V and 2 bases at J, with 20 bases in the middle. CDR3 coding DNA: TGTGCCAGCAGTCGTGGAGCCGGGACACAACGCAATCAGCCCCAGCATTTT. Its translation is CASSRGAGTQRNQPQHF.

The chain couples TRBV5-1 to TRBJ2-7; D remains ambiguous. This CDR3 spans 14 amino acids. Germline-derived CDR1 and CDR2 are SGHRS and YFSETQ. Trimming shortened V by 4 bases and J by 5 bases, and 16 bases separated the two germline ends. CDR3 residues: CASSLSNRENEQYF. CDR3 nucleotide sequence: TGCGCCAGCAGCCTATCTAACAGAGAGAACGAGCAGTACTTC.

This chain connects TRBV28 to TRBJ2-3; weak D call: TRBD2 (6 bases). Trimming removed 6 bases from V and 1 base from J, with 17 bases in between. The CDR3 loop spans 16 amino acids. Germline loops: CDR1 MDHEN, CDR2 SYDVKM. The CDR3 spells CASSPAGWYGTDTQYF. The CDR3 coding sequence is TGTGCCAGCAGCCCCGCGGGGTGGTACGGCACAGATACGCAGTATTTT.

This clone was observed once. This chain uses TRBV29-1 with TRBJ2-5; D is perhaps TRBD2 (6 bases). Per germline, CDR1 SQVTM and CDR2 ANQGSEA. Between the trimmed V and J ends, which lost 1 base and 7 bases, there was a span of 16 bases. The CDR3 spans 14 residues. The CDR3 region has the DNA TGCAGCGTTGAAGGGCCTCGGGGGAGCGGGACCCAGTACTTC. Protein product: CSVEGPRGSGTQYF.

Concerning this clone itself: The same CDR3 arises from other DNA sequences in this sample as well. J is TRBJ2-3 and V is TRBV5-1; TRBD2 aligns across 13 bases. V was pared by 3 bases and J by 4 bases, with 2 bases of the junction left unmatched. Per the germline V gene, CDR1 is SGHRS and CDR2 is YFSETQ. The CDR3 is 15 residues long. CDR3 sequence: CASSSGLAGADTQYF. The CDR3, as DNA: TGCGCCAGCAGCTCCGGACTAGCGGGAGCAGATACGCAGTATTTT.

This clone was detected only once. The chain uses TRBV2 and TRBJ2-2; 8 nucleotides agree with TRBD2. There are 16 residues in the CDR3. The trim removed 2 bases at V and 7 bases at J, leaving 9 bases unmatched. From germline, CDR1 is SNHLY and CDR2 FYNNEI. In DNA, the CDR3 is TGTGCCAGCAGTGAATCGACGGGAGGGCCAGGCGGGGAGCTGTTTTTT. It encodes CASSESTGGPGGELFF.

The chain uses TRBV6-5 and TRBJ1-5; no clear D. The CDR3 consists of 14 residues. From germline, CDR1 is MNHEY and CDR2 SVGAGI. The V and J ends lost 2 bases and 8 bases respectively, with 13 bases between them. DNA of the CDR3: TGTGCCAGCAGTTACCCGTTCCGGGAGGAGCCCCAGCATTTT. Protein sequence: CASSYPFREEPQHF.

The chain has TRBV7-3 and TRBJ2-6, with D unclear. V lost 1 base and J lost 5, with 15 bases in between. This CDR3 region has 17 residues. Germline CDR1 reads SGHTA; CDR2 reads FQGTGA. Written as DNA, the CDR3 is TGTGCCAGCAGCTTAAGTGGGGTGGCCAGTAGGGCCAACGTCCTGACTTTC. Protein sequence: CASSLSGVASRANVLTF.

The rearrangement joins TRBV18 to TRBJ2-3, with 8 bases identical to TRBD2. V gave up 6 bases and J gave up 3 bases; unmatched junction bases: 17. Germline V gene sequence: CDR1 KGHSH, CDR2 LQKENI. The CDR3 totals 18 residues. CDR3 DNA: TGTGCCAGCTCTCTTCACCGGGTGAGCGGGGGTCGGACAGATACGCAGTATTTT. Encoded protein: CASSLHRVSGGRTDTQYF. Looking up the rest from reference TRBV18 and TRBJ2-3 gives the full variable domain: NAGVMQNPRHLVRRRGQEARLRCSPMKGHSHVYWYRQLPEEGLKFMVYLQKENIIDESGMPKERFSAEFPKEGPSILRIQQVVRGDSAAYFCASSLHRVSGGRTDTQYFGPGTRLTVL.

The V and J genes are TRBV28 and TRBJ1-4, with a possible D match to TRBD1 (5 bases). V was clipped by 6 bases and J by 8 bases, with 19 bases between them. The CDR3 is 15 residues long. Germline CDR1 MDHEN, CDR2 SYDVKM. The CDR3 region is CASRGRRGGWEKLFF. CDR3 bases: TGTGCCAGCAGGGGACGGAGGGGCGGGTGGGAAAAACTGTTTTTT.

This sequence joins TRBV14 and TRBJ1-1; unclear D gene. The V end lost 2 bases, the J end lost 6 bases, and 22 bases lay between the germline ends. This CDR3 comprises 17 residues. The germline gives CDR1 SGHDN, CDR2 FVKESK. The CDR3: CASSQILARTLNAEAFF. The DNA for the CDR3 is TGTGCCAGCAGCCAAATATTGGCCAGAACCCTAAACGCTGAAGCTTTCTTT. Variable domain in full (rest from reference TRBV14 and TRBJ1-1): EAGVTQFPSHSVIEKGQTVTLRCDPISGHDNLYWYRRVMGKEIKFLLHFVKESKQDESGMPNNRFLAERTGGTYSTLKVQPAELEDSGVYFCASSQILARTLNAEAFFGQGTRLTVV.

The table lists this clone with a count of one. The CDR3 DNA reads TGTGCCAGTAGTATACTAGCGGGAGAAGGTGAGCAGTTCTTC. The encoded protein is CASSILAGEGEQFF. The gene calls are TRBV19 and TRBJ2-1; TRBD2 aligns across 10 bases. Germline lookup yields CDR1 LNHDA and CDR2 SQIVND (reference sequence). The J segment lost 9 bases and the V segment lost 2 bases, leaving 4 bases of the junction unmatched. CDR3 size: 14 residues.

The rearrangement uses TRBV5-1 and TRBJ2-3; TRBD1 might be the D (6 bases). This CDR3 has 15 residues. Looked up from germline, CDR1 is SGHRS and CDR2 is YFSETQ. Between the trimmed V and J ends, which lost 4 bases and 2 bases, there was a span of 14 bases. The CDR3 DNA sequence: TGCGCCAGCAGCCCTGGGACAACCTACACAGATACGCAGTATTTT. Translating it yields CASSPGTTYTDTQYF. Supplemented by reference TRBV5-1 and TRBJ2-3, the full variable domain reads KAGVTQTPRYLIKTRGQQVTLSCSPISGHRSVSWYQQTPGQGLQFLFEYFSETQRNKGNFPGRFSGRQFSNSRSEMNVSTLELGDSALYLCASSPGTTYTDTQYFGPGTRLTVL.

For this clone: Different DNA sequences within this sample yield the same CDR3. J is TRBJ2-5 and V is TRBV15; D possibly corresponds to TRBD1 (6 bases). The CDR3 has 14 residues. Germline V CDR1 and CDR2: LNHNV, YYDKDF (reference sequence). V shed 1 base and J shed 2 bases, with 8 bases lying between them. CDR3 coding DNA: TGTGCCACCAGCAGAGGGACAGTTCAAGAGACCCAGTACTTC. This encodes CATSRGTVQETQYF.

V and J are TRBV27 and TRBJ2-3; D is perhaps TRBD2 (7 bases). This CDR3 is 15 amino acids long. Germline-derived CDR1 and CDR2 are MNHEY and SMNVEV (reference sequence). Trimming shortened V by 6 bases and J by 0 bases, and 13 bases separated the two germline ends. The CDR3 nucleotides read TGTGCCAGCAGGGGAGGGGGACGTAGCACAGATACGCAGTATTTT. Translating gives CASRGGGRSTDTQYF.

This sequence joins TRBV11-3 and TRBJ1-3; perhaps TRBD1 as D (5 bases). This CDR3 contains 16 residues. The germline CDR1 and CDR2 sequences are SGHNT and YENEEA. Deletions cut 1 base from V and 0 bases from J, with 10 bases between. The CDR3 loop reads CASSLGADSSGNTIYF. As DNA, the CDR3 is TGTGCCAGCAGCTTAGGGGCCGACAGCTCTGGAAACACCATATATTTT.

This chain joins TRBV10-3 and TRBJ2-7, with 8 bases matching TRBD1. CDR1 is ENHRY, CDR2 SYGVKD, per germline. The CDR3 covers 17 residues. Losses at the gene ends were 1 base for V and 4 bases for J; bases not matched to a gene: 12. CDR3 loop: CAISEWVLRDRLYEQYF. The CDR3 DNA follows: TGTGCCATCAGTGAGTGGGTTTTGAGGGACAGGCTGTACGAGCAGTACTTC.

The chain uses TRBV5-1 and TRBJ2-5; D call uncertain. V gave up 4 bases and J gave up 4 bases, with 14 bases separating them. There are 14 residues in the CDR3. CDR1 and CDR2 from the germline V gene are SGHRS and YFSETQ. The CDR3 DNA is TGCGCCAGCAGCCCCGGGTCCCCAGGAGAGACCCAGTACTTC. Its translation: CASSPGSPGETQYF.

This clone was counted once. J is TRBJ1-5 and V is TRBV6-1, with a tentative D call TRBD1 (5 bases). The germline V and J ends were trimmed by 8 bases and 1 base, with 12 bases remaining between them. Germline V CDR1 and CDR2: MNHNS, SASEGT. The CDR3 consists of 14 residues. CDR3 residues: CASVSGSSNQPQHF. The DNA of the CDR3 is TGTGCCAGCGTATCAGGGTCGAGCAATCAGCCCCAGCATTTT.

The CDR3 bases are TGTGCCAGCAAATCTAGCGGGAGTGGCGAGCAGTACTTC. Encoded protein: CASKSSGSGEQYF. The rearrangement joins TRBV5-4 to TRBJ2-7; 10 bases match TRBD2. Germline V lookup: CDR1 SGHNT, CDR2 YYREEE (reference sequence). The CDR3 sequence is 13 residues long. Trimming at V came to 6 bases and at J to 6 bases, leaving 6 bases not matched to a gene.

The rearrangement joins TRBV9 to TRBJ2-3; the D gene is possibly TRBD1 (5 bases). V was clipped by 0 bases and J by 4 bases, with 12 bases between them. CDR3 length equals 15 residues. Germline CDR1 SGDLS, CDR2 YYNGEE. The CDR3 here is CASSVEQGPADTQYF. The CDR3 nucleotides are TGTGCCAGCAGCGTAGAGCAGGGTCCCGCAGATACGCAGTATTTT.

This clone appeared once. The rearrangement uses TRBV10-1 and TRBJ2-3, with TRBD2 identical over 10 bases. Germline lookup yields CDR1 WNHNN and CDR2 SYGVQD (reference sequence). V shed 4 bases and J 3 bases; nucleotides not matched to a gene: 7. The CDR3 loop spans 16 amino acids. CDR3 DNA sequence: TGCGCCAGCAGTGCTATAGCGGGAGGATCGACAGATACGCAGTATTTT. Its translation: CASSAIAGGSTDTQYF.

The CDR3 spells CASTLQLNTEAFF. CDR3 bases: TGTGCCAGCACACTACAGCTGAACACTGAAGCTTTCTTT. This rearrangement joins TRBV6-1 to TRBJ1-1; unclear D gene. V lost 7 bases to trimming and J lost 0 bases, with 9 bases between them. In germline, CDR1 is MNHNS, CDR2 SASEGT. The CDR3 covers 13 residues.

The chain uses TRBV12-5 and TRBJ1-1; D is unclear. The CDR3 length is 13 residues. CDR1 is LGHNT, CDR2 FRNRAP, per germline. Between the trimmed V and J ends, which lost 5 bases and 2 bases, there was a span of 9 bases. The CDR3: CASGLDLNTEAFF. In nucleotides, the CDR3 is TGTGCTAGTGGTCTCGATTTAAACACTGAAGCTTTCTTT.